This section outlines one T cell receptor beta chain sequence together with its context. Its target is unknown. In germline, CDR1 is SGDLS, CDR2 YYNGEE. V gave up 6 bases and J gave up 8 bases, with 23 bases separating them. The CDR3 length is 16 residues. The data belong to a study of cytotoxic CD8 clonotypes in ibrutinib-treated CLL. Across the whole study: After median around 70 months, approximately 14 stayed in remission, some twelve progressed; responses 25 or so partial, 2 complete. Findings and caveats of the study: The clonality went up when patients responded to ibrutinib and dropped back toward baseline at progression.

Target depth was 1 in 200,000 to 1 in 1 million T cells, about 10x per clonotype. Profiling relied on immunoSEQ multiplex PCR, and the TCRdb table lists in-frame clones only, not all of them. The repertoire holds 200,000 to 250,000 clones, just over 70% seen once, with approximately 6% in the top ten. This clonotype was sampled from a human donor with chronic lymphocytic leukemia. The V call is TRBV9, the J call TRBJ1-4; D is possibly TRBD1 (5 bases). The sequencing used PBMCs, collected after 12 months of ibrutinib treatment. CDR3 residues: CASTAENGGYGEKLFF. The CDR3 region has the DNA TGTGCCAGCACCGCTGAAAATGGGGGGTATGGAGAAAAACTGTTTTTT.